This T cell receptor beta chain is from a study of cytomegalovirus exposure and HLA in healthy donors. Regarding the study as a whole: The authors later linked a missense DCLRE1C variant to TCR beta V- and J-gene trimming. With further analysis later on, most CMV-associated TCR beta chains appeared HLA-restricted.

All donors participated as healthy donors of bone marrow. Germline loops: CDR1 SGHTA, CDR2 FQGNSA. The CDR3 length is 15 residues. The ends were cut back, 1 base at V and 3 bases at J, with 9 bases in the middle. Regarding this clone: What it binds is not known.

Primers included in the PCR were 60 Vbeta and 13 Jbeta primers. Clones were read by immunoSEQ multiplex PCR, and TCRdb kept only the in-frame ones, dropping some. The table has around 150,000 clones, 88% seen once. This clonotype originated in a woman between 35 and 50 years old in good health and CMV-seronegative. The rearrangement uses TRBV7-2 and TRBJ1-4; tentatively, D is TRBD1 (5 bases). Sample: PBMCs. CDR3: CASSLVGGANEKLFF. CDR3 in DNA: TGTGCCAGCAGCTTAGTGGGGGGAGCTAATGAAAAACTGTTTTTT. The variable domain in full, with the rest retrieved from reference TRBV7-2 and TRBJ1-4, is GAGVSQSPSNKVTEKGKDVELRCDPISGHTALYWYRQSLGQGLEFLIYFQGNSAPDKSGLPSDRFSAERTGGSVSTLTIQRTQQEDSAVYLCASSLVGGANEKLFFGSGTQLSVL.